This TCR beta chain was identified in a study of T cell repertoires in ileal Crohn's disease. Repertoires were generated with immunoSEQ multiplex PCR, while TCRdb's copy carries only in-frame clones and drops some. The table records 3,500 to 4,500 clones, about 70% of them present only once. CDR1 is MNHNS, CDR2 SASEGT, per germline. Losses at the gene ends were 3 bases for V and 8 bases for J; bases not matched to a gene: 9. The CDR3 spans 15 residues. Material for sequencing was ileal tissue. This clonotype was obtained from an adult with Crohn's disease. This sequence joins TRBV6-1 and TRBJ1-4, with 7 bases matching TRBD1. The CDR3 is CASSEATAGGEKLFF. The CDR3 nucleotides are TGTGCCAGCAGTGAGGCGACCGCAGGGGGAGAAAAACTGTTTTTT.